One T cell receptor (beta chain) is described in this entry. This sample was taken from a study of T cells in Graves' hyperthyroidism and ophthalmopathy. Amplification targeted TCR beta CDR3 regions from RNA transcripts. TCR CDR3 regions were first amplified by RT-PCR with HTBI primers. Via MiXCR, TCRdb re-called the multiplex PCR reads, giving one row per CDR3 protein. Of approximately 590,000 distinct CDR3 sequences listed, around 45% are singletons. CDR3 size: 14 residues. The V end was cut by 5 bases, the J end by 6 bases, with 16 bases between. In germline, CDR1 is SNHLY, CDR2 FYNNEI. The receptor comes from a woman aged 18-29 years with Graves' hyperthyroidism. The V gene is TRBV2, the J gene TRBJ1-2, with D unresolved. The sample consisted of peripheral blood or thyroid tissue (not recorded which). CDR3 sequence (DNA): TGTGCCAGCAGTAGGACCTCGGAGTCTGATGGCTACACCTTC. Translation: CASSRTSESDGYTF.